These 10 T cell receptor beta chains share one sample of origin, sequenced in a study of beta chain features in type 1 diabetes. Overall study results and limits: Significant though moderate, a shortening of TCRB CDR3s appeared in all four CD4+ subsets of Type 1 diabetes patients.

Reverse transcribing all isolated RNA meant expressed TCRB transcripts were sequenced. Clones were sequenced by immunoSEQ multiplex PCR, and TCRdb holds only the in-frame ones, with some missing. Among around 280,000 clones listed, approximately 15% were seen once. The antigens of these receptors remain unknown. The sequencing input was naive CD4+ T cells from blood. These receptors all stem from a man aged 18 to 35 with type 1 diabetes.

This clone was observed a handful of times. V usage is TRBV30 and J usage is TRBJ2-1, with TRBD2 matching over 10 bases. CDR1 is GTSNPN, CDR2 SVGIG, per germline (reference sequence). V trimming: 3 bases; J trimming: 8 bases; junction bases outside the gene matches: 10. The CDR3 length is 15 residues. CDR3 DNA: TGTGCCTGGAGCCTTCTGAGCGGGAGGGTCTATGAGCAGTTCTTC. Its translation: CAWSLLSGRVYEQFF.

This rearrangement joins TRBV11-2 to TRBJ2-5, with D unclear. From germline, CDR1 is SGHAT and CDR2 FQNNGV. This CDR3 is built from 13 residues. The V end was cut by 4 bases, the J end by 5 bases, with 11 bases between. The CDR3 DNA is TGTGCCAGCAGCTCTCGACCAGCGGAGACCCAGTACTTC. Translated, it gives CASSSRPAETQYF.

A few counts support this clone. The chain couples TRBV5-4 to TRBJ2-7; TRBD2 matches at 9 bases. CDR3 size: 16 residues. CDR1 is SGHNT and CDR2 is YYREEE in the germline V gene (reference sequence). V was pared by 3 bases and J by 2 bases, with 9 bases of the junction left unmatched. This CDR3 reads CASSSYSGSTPYEQYF. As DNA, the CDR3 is TGTGCCAGCAGCTCTTATAGCGGGAGCACCCCCTACGAGCAGTACTTC.

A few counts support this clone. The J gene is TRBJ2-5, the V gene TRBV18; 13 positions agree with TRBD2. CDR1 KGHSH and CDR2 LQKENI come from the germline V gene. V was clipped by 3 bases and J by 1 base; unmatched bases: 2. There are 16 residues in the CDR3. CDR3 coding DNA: TGTGCCAGCTCACCCCGACTAGCGGGAGGCCAAGAGACCCAGTACTTC. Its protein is CASSPRLAGGQETQYF.

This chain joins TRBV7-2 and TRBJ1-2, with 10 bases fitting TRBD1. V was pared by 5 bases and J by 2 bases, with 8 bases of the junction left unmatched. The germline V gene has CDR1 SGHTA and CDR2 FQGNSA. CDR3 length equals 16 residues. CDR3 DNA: TGTGCCAGCAGCGCCCGACAGGGGGCGCGAAACTATGGCTACACCTTC. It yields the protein CASSARQGARNYGYTF.

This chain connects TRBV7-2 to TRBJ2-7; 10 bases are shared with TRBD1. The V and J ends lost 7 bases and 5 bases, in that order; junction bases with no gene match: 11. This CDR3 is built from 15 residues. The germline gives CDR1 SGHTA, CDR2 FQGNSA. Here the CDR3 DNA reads TGTGCCAGCATCGATTGGGACAGGGGAATCCACGAGCAGTACTTC. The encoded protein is CASIDWDRGIHEQYF.

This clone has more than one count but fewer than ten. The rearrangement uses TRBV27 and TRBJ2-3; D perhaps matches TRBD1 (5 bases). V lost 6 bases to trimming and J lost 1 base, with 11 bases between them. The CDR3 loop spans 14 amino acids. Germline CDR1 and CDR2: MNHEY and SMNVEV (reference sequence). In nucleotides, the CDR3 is TGTGCCAGCAGGGTGGTAGGGGGCACAGATACGCAGTATTTT. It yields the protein CASRVVGGTDTQYF.

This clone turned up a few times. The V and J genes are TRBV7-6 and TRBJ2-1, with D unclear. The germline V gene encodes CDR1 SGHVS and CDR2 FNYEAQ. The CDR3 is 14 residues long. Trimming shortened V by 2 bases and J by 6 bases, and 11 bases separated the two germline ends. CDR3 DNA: TGTGCCAGCAGCTTAACTGACTCTCTCAATGAGCAGTTCTTC. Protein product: CASSLTDSLNEQFF.

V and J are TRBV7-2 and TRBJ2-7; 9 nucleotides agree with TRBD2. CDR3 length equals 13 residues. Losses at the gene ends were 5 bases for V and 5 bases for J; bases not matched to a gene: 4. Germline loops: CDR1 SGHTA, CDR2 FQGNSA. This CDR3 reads CASSTRGGHEQYF. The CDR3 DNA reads TGTGCCAGCAGCACGCGGGGGGGGCACGAGCAGTACTTC.

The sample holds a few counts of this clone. CDR3 loop: CASSLSRVREEQFF. CDR3 nucleotides: TGTGCCAGCAGCCTCAGTAGGGTGAGGGAAGAGCAGTTCTTC. V is TRBV9 and J is TRBJ2-1, with a possible D match to TRBD2 (5 bases). Germline values: CDR1 SGDLS, CDR2 YYNGEE. This CDR3 comprises 14 residues. V lost 4 bases to trimming and J lost 10 bases, with 18 bases between them.